The 3 T cell receptor beta chains given below trace back to one sample, sequenced in a study of identical twins. From the 5' RACE reads, TCRdb called clonotypes with MiXCR, one entry per CDR3 protein. The sample includes roughly 190,000 distinct CDR3 sequences, around a sixth seen only once; the top ten take 40%. This sample also appeared in a second study, on T cells expressing NK-cell markers.

Specimen: CD8+ T cells sorted from blood. The origin of the receptors is a woman in her late teens or twenties in good health.

The chain employs TRBV29-1 and TRBJ1-3; no reliable D call. This CDR3 contains 14 residues. V shed 6 bases and J shed 0 bases, with 12 bases lying between them. The germline CDR1 and CDR2 sequences are SQVTM and ANQGSEA. The CDR3 bases are TGCAGCGTGGCAACCCGTCGCTCTGGAAACACCATATATTTT. This gives the protein CSVATRRSGNTIYF. The whole variable domain, remainder taken from reference TRBV29-1 and TRBJ1-3, is SAVISQKPSRDICQRGTSLTIQCQVDSQVTMMFWYRQQPGQSLTLIATANQGSEATYESGFVIDKFPISRPNLTFSTLTVSNMSPEDSSIYLCSVATRRSGNTIYFGEGSWLTVV.

The rearrangement joins TRBV7-9 to TRBJ2-3; D not certain. Trimming left V 1 base short and J 4 bases short, with 9 bases between. CDR3 length: 14 amino acids. From germline, CDR1 is SEHNR and CDR2 FQNEAQ (reference sequence). In DNA, the CDR3 is TGTGCCAGCAGCTTAGGCAGCATGGCAGATACGCAGTATTTT. Protein product: CASSLGSMADTQYF.

V gene TRBV5-1 combines with J gene TRBJ2-5; 9 bases line up with TRBD2. V was pared by 2 bases and J by 5 bases, with 13 bases of the junction left unmatched. This CDR3 contains 17 residues. Germline V CDR1 and CDR2: SGHRS, YFSETQ. CDR3: CASSFEAGGRLEETQYF. The CDR3 coding sequence is TGCGCCAGCAGCTTTGAAGCGGGGGGCCGCTTAGAGGAGACCCAGTACTTC.